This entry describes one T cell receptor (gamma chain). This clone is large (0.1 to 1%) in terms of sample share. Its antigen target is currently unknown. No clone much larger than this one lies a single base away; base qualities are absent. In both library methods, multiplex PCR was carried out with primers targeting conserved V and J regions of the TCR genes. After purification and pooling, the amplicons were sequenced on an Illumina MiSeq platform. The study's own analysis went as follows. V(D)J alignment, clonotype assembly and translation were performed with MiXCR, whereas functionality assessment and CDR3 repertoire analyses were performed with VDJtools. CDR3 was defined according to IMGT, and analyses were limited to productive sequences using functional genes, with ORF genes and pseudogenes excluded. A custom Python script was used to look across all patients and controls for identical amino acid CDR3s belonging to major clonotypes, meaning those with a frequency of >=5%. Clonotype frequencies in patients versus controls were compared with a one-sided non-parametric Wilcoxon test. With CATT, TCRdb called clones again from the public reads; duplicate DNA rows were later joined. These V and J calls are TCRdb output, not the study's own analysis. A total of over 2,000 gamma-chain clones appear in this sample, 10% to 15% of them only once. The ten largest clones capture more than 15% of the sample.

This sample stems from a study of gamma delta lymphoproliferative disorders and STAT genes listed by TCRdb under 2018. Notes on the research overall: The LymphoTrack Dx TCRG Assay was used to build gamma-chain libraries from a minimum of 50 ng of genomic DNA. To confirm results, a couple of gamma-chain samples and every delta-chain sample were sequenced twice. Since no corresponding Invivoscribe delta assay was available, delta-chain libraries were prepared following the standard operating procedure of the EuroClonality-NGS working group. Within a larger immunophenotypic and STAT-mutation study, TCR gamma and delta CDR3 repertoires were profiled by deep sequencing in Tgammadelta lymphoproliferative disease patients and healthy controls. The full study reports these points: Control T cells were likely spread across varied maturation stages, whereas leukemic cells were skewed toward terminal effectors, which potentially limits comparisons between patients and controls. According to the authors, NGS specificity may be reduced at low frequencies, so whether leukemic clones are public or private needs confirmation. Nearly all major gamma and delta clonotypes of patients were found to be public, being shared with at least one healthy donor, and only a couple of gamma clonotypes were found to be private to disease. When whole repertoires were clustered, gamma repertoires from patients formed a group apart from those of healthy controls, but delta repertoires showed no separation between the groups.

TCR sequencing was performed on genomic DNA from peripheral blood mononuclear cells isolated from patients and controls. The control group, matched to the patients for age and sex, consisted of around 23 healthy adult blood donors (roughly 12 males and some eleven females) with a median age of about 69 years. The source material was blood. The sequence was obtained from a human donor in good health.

The CDR3 reads as follows: CATWVFYYKKLF. Read as DNA, the sequence is TGTGCCACCTGGGTCTTTTATTATAAGAAACTCTTT. The V gene is TRGV4 and the J gene is TRGJ1 or TRGJ2. The J gene, left out of TCRdb, was set here by checking the DNA against germline. From the germline V gene, CDR1 is EGSTGY and CDR2 is YDSYTSSV. Its CDR3 holds 12 amino acids, cysteine through phenylalanine. The retained sequence is limited to the CDR3, 36 bases, with the frame set at the first base. The germline V end is reduced by 5 bases and the J end by 3 bases; junction bases left unmatched: 4.